One T cell receptor (beta chain) is described in this entry. Antigen: not known. Some clones are missing from TCRdb's copy, which holds only in-frame ones; the method was immunoSEQ multiplex PCR. The repertoire includes under 150,000 clones, about 82% of them detected once, and roughly 8.7% sits in the top ten. CDR1 is MNHEY and CDR2 is SMNVEV in the germline V gene (reference sequence). Trimming removed 5 bases from V and 5 bases from J, with 15 bases in between. This CDR3 region has 14 residues. The sample comes from a study of T cell responses to AZD1222 COVID-19 vaccine. Study outcomes and limitations: There were mostly white British donors and more females than males, and clonal diversity was possibly underestimated. Spike-wide vaccine-associated CD4 TCRs dominated at 160-218 and 743-854.

This receptor was taken from an adult who received the MenACWY meningococcal vaccine as a control. The chain is built from TRBV27 and TRBJ2-5; no clear D. The sequences come from peripheral blood, collected 28 days after the second dose of the MenACWY control vaccine. CDR3 residues: CASSPQDLPETQYF. The CDR3 DNA is TGTGCCAGCAGTCCTCAGGACCTCCCCGAGACCCAGTACTTC.